The rows below give T cell receptor beta chains drawn from one sample of a study of CD8 T cells in Susac syndrome. A single record per CDR3 protein comes from TCRdb applying MiXCR to the immunoSEQ multiplex PCR reads. The table has 150,000 to 200,000 distinct CDR3 sequences, under 95% seen once. Material for sequencing was CD4+ T cells from PBMCs. These receptor sequences come from a human donor with Susac syndrome. Each CDR3 is given with its conserved first and last residue. The D gene is left open where the match is weak.

CDR3 protein: CSASGGTKNTEAFF
V gene: TRBV20-1
J gene: TRBJ1-1
D gene: -

CDR3 protein: CSARGQNEKLFF
V gene: TRBV20-1
J gene: TRBJ1-4
D gene: -

CDR3 protein: CASKDRGQEQYF
V gene: TRBV2
J gene: TRBJ2-7
D gene: TRBD1

CDR3 protein: CSASWRGGETQYF
V gene: TRBV20-1
J gene: TRBJ2-5
D gene: TRBD2

CDR3 protein: CASSQVVRDTQYF
V gene: TRBV4-3
J gene: TRBJ2-3
D gene: -

CDR3 protein: CASSQTSGEIQYF
V gene: TRBV5-4
J gene: TRBJ2-5
D gene: TRBD2

CDR3 protein: CASSQGYRGYEQYF
V gene: TRBV3-1
J gene: TRBJ2-7
D gene: TRBD1

CDR3 protein: CASSNQTNYSNQPQHF
V gene: TRBV21-1
J gene: TRBJ1-5
D gene: -

CDR3 protein: CASSWGHPYGYTF
V gene: TRBV12-3/TRBV12-4
J gene: TRBJ1-2
D gene: -

CDR3 protein: CSAPGQGNYGYTF
V gene: TRBV20-1
J gene: TRBJ1-2
D gene: TRBD1

CDR3 protein: CASSGGAAGANVLTF
V gene: TRBV5-1
J gene: TRBJ2-6
D gene: -

CDR3 protein: CASSLGGRGYDYGYTF
V gene: TRBV5-1
J gene: TRBJ1-2
D gene: -

CDR3 protein: CASSSDYSNQPQHF
V gene: TRBV7-2
J gene: TRBJ1-5
D gene: -

CDR3 protein: CASREGMNTEAFF
V gene: TRBV7-2
J gene: TRBJ1-1
D gene: -

CDR3 protein: CASSYDVNSGNTIYF
V gene: TRBV11-1
J gene: TRBJ1-3
D gene: -

CDR3 protein: CASSEEGLEGNEQFF
V gene: TRBV2
J gene: TRBJ2-1
D gene: -

CDR3 protein: CASSESEQETQYF
V gene: TRBV10-2
J gene: TRBJ2-5
D gene: -

CDR3 protein: CASSPLFGSSDSPLHF
V gene: TRBV18
J gene: TRBJ1-6
D gene: -

CDR3 protein: CASSSRTSGGHTQYF
V gene: TRBV5-4
J gene: TRBJ2-3
D gene: TRBD2

CDR3 protein: CASSPRTAMNTEAFF
V gene: TRBV2
J gene: TRBJ1-1
D gene: -

CDR3 protein: CSAEHLAGGHDEQYF
V gene: TRBV20-1
J gene: TRBJ2-7
D gene: TRBD2

CDR3 protein: CASSQGHNLEQYF
V gene: TRBV5-1
J gene: TRBJ2-7
D gene: -

CDR3 protein: CSVRAGNTEAFF
V gene: TRBV29-1
J gene: TRBJ1-1
D gene: -

CDR3 protein: CASGGAGGPPSTDTQYF
V gene: TRBV12-3/TRBV12-4
J gene: TRBJ2-3
D gene: TRBD2

CDR3 protein: CSVVGSANTGELFF
V gene: TRBV29-1
J gene: TRBJ2-2
D gene: -

CDR3 protein: CATSRGVGPQHF
V gene: TRBV15
J gene: TRBJ1-5
D gene: -

CDR3 protein: CSAITGVSYEQYF
V gene: TRBV29-1
J gene: TRBJ2-7
D gene: -

CDR3 protein: CASSVGQETQYF
V gene: TRBV11-2
J gene: TRBJ2-5
D gene: -

CDR3 protein: CASSLGQGADFYGYTF
V gene: TRBV7-9
J gene: TRBJ1-2
D gene: TRBD1

CDR3 protein: CASSSGQGVVGYTF
V gene: TRBV7-2
J gene: TRBJ1-2
D gene: TRBD1

CDR3 protein: CASSWDRSTDTQYF
V gene: TRBV6-5
J gene: TRBJ2-3
D gene: TRBD1

CDR3 protein: CASSLTEGTEAFF
V gene: TRBV5-1
J gene: TRBJ1-1
D gene: -

CDR3 protein: CASSVRSGEQFF
V gene: TRBV9
J gene: TRBJ2-1
D gene: -

CDR3 protein: CASSPQQGLEQYF
V gene: TRBV7-6
J gene: TRBJ2-7
D gene: -

CDR3 protein: CASSRTGGRYEQYF
V gene: TRBV7-2
J gene: TRBJ2-7
D gene: TRBD1

CDR3 protein: CASSQTGSSQPQHF
V gene: TRBV4-1
J gene: TRBJ1-5
D gene: TRBD1

CDR3 protein: CSARKGQIAYEQYF
V gene: TRBV20-1
J gene: TRBJ2-7
D gene: -

CDR3 protein: CSARDRQTDYGYTF
V gene: TRBV20-1
J gene: TRBJ1-2
D gene: -

CDR3 protein: CASSSEGGRYGYTF
V gene: TRBV5-4
J gene: TRBJ1-2
D gene: -

CDR3 protein: CASSRDREETQYF
V gene: TRBV19
J gene: TRBJ2-5
D gene: TRBD1

CDR3 protein: CASSPPEGMSNTEAFF
V gene: TRBV18
J gene: TRBJ1-1
D gene: -

CDR3 protein: CASSQTAKGAGIQYF
V gene: TRBV3-1
J gene: TRBJ2-4
D gene: TRBD1

CDR3 protein: CASSPGQVYEQYF
V gene: TRBV9
J gene: TRBJ2-7
D gene: TRBD1

CDR3 protein: CASSPSSYPPYEQYF
V gene: TRBV6-2/TRBV6-3
J gene: TRBJ2-7
D gene: -

CDR3 protein: CASRYRDRPFF
V gene: TRBV6-6
J gene: TRBJ1-1
D gene: -

CDR3 protein: CASSLAQGGTEAFF
V gene: TRBV7-6
J gene: TRBJ1-1
D gene: -

CDR3 protein: CASSGGRTSTDTQYF
V gene: TRBV5-1
J gene: TRBJ2-3
D gene: -

CDR3 protein: CASSFSGQKNTEAFF
V gene: TRBV5-6
J gene: TRBJ1-1
D gene: -

CDR3 protein: CSAWTSGRNNEQFF
V gene: TRBV20-1
J gene: TRBJ2-1
D gene: TRBD2

CDR3 protein: CSAPPRQGFNEKLFF
V gene: TRBV20-1
J gene: TRBJ1-4
D gene: TRBD1

CDR3 protein: CSVIQGGTEAFF
V gene: TRBV29-1
J gene: TRBJ1-1
D gene: -

CDR3 protein: CASSVGGTGAAVQYF
V gene: TRBV9
J gene: TRBJ2-3
D gene: TRBD1

CDR3 protein: CSSGGRYVDEQFF
V gene: TRBV29-1
J gene: TRBJ2-1
D gene: -

CDR3 protein: CSVHGGGGALRADTQYF
V gene: TRBV29-1
J gene: TRBJ2-3
D gene: TRBD2

CDR3 protein: CSARDSISSYEQYF
V gene: TRBV20-1
J gene: TRBJ2-7
D gene: -

CDR3 protein: CASSQVVAGETDTQYF
V gene: TRBV14
J gene: TRBJ2-3
D gene: TRBD2

CDR3 protein: CASSQEFGTPKNIQYF
V gene: TRBV4-2
J gene: TRBJ2-4
D gene: -